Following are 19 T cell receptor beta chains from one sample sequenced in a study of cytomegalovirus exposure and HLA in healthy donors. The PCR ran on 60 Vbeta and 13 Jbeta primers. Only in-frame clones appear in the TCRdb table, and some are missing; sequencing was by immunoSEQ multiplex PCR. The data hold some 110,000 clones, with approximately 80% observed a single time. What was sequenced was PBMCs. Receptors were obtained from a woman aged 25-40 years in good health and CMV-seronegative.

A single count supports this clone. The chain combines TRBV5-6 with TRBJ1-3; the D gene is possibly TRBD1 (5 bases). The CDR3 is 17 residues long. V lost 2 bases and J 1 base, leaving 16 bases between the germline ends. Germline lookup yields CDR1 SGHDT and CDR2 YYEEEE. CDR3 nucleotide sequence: TGTGCCAGCAGCTTTCTCGCAGGGAAGACTTCTGGAAACACCATATATTTT. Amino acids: CASSFLAGKTSGNTIYF.

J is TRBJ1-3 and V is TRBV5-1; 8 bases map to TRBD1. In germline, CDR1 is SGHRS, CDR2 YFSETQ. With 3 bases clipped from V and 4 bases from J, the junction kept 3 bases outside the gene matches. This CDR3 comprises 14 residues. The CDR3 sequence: CASSSGTGGNTIYF. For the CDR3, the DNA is TGCGCCAGCAGCTCCGGGACAGGAGGAAACACCATATATTTT.

The CDR3 sequence is CASSPTSFSQETQYF. The CDR3, as DNA: TGTGCCAGCAGCCCGACTAGCTTTTCCCAAGAGACCCAGTACTTC. This rearrangement joins TRBV5-4 to TRBJ2-5; 7 bases map to TRBD2. The trim removed 4 bases at V and 1 base at J, leaving 7 bases unmatched. This CDR3 is built from 15 residues. From germline, CDR1 is SGHNT and CDR2 YYREEE (reference sequence).

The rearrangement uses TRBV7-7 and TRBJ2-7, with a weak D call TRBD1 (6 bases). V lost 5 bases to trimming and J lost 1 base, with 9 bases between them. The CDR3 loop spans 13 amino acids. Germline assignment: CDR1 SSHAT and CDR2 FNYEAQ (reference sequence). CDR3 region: CASSHDRSYEQYF. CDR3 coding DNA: TGTGCCAGCAGCCACGACAGGTCCTACGAGCAGTACTTC.

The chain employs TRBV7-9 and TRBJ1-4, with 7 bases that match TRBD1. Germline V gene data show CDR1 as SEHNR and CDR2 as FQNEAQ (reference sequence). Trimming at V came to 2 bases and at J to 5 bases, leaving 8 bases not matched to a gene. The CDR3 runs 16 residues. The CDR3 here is CASSLFSPGQNEKLFF. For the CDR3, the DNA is TGTGCCAGCAGCTTATTTTCCCCGGGACAGAATGAAAAACTGTTTTTT. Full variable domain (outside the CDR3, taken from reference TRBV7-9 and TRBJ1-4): DTGVSQNPRHKITKRGQNVTFRCDPISEHNRLYWYRQTLGQGPEFLTYFQNEAQLEKSRLLSDRFSAERPKGSFSTLEIQRTEQGDSAMYLCASSLFSPGQNEKLFFGSGTQLSVL.

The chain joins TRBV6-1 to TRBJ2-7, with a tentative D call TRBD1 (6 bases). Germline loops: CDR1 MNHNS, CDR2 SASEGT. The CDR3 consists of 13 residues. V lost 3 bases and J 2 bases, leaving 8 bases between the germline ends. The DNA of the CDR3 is TGTGCCAGCAGTGAGACAGGAACCTACGAGCAGTACTTC. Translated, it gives CASSETGTYEQYF.

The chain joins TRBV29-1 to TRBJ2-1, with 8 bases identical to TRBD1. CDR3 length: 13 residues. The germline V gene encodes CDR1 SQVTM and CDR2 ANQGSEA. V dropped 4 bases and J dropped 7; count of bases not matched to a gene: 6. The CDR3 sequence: CSVGSQGANEQFF. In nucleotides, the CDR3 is TGCAGCGTTGGCTCTCAGGGGGCGAATGAGCAGTTCTTC.

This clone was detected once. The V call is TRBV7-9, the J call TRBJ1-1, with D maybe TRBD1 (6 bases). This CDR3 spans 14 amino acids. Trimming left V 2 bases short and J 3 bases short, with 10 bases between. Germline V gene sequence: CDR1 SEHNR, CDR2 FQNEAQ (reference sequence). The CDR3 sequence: CASSLQGQDTEAFF. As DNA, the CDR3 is TGTGCCAGCAGCTTACAGGGGCAAGACACTGAAGCTTTCTTT.

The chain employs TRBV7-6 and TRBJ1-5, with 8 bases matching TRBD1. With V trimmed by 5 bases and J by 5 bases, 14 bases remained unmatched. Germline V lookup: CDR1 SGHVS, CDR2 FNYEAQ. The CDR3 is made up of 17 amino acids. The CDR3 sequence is CASSRYQDRDVDQPQHF. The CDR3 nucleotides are TGTGCCAGCAGCCGCTACCAGGACAGGGATGTGGATCAGCCCCAGCATTTT.

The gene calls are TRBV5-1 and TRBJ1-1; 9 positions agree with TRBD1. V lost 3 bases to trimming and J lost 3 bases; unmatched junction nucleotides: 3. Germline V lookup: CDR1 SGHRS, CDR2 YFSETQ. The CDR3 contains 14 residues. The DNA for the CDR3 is TGCGCCAGCAGCTGGACAGGGGAGGACACTGAAGCTTTCTTT. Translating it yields CASSWTGEDTEAFF. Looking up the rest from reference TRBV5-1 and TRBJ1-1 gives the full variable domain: KAGVTQTPRYLIKTRGQQVTLSCSPISGHRSVSWYQQTPGQGLQFLFEYFSETQRNKGNFPGRFSGRQFSNSRSEMNVSTLELGDSALYLCASSWTGEDTEAFFGQGTRLTVV.

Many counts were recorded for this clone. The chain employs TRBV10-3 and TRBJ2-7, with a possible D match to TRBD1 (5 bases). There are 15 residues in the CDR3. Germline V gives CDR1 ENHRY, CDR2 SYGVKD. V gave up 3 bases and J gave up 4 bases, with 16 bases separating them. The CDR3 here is CAISEPNGHGYEQYF. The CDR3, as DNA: TGTGCCATCAGTGAACCTAACGGACACGGGTACGAGCAGTACTTC.

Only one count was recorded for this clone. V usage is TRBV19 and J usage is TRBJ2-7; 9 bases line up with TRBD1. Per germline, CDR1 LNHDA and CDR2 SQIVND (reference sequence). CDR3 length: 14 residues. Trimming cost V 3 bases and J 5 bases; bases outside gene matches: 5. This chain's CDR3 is CASSMGQGFDEQYF. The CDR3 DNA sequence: TGTGCCAGTAGTATGGGACAGGGATTCGACGAGCAGTACTTC.

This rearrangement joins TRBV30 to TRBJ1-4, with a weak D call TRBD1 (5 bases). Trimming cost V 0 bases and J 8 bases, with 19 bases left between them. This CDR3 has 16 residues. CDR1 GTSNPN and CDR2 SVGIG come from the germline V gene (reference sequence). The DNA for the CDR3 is TGTGCCTGGAGTGTAAACGCGGGGGGTAAGCGCGAAAAACTGTTTTTT. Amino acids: CAWSVNAGGKREKLFF.

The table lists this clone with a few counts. The CDR3 DNA reads TGTGCCATCAGCTCGGACAGGGTATCATCACCCCTCCACTTT. Its protein is CAISSDRVSSPLHF. The chain links TRBV10-3 to TRBJ1-6; 8 bases match TRBD1. The CDR3 has 14 amino acids. Trimming cost V 6 bases and J 10 bases; bases outside gene matches: 8. Germline V gives CDR1 ENHRY, CDR2 SYGVKD.

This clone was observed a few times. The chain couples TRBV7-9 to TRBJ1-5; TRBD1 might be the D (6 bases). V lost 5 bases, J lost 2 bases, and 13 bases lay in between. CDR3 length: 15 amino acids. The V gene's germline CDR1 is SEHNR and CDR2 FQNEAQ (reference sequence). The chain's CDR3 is CASSPSTGRNQPQHF. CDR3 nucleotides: TGTGCCAGCAGCCCAAGCACAGGGCGCAATCAGCCCCAGCATTTT.

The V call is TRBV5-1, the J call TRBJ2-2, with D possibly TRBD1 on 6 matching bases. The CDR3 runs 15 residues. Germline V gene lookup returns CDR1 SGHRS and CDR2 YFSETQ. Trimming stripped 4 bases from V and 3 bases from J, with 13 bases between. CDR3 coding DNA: TGCGCCAGCAGCAAAGGACAGTCCTACACCGGGGAGCTGTTTTTT. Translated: CASSKGQSYTGELFF.

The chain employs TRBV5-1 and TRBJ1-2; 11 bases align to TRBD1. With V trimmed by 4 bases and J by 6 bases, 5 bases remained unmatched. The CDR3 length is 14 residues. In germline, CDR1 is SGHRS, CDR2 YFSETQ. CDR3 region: CASSKPDRGHGYTF. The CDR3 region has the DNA TGCGCCAGCAGCAAGCCGGACAGGGGGCATGGCTACACCTTC.

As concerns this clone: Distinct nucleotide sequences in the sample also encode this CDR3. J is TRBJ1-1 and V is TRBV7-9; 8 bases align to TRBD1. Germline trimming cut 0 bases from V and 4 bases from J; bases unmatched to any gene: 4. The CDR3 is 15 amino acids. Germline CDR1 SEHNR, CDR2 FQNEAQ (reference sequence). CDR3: CASSLARQGSTEAFF. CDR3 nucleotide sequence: TGTGCCAGCAGCTTAGCGAGACAGGGGTCCACTGAAGCTTTCTTT.

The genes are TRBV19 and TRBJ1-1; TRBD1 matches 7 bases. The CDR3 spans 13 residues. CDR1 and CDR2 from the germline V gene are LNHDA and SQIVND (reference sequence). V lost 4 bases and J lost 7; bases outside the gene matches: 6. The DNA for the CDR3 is TGTGCCAGTAGTACCCACCGGGACAGTGAAGCTTTCTTT. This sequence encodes CASSTHRDSEAFF.